The present T cell receptor beta chain was sequenced within a study of identical twins. Whole-study results and caveats: Excess sharing between twins was weaker in beta out-of-frame sequences. Out-of-frame alpha sequences common to twins exhibited an excess of low generation probability.

Donors uniformly comprised healthy Caucasians. A note on this clonotype: Its target is not known.

TCRdb used MiXCR to reprocess the 5' RACE reads, holding one entry per CDR3 protein. Of under 400,000 distinct CDR3 sequences detected, roughly 10% appear once; the ten largest clones hold over 7%. The J segment lost 7 bases and the V segment lost 4 bases, leaving 5 bases of the junction unmatched. CDR3 length equals 15 residues. CDR1 and CDR2 (germline): SGHRS, YFSETQ. The receptor comes from a woman aged 45 to 65 in good health. Sequenced material: naive T cells sorted from blood. The V and J genes are TRBV5-1 and TRBJ2-1; 13 positions match TRBD2. Here the CDR3 reads CASSQTSGRLNEQFF. For the CDR3, the DNA is TGCGCCAGCAGCCAGACTAGCGGGAGGCTGAATGAGCAGTTCTTC.